What follows is one T cell receptor (beta chain) and its context. Antigen specificity is unknown. This CDR3 is 15 amino acids long. The ends were cut back, 5 bases at V and 0 bases at J, with 13 bases in the middle. Germline lookup yields CDR1 KGHSH and CDR2 LQKENI. Sequencing used immunoSEQ multiplex PCR; TCRdb keeps in-frame clones, though not all of them. The sample carries approximately 98,000 clones, more than 75% recorded once. This entry belongs to a study of radiotherapy plus CTLA-4 blockade in lung cancer. For the study at large: Objective response rate was over 15%; disease control rate, 25% to 35%.

Study outcomes and limitations: Interferon-beta, together with early blood T cell clone dynamics, reportedly best predicted response. Peripheral blood showed expansion of tumor-derived TCR clones after radiotherapy and ipilimumab.

This receptor was obtained from a human donor with non-small cell lung cancer who had a partial response to radiotherapy plus ipilimumab. The sample consisted of peripheral blood, taken from a patient treated with radiotherapy plus ipilimumab. The chain couples TRBV18 to TRBJ1-1, with D perhaps matching TRBD1 (5 bases). In DNA form, the CDR3 reads TGTGCCAGCTCAACCGGTCGGGGGATGAACACTGAAGCTTTCTTT. This codes for CASSTGRGMNTEAFF.